This T cell receptor (beta chain) was sequenced for a study of patients with pleural tuberculosis. Germline V lookup: CDR1 SGHTA, CDR2 FQGTGA. The CDR3 extends over 14 amino acids. V was cut by 2 bases and J by 2 bases, with 8 bases left in between. This clonotype was seen at least ten times. TCRdb analysed the reads with MiXCR anew, one entry per CDR3 protein. The sample shows roughly 27,000 distinct CDR3 sequences, approximately 20% of them seen only once. Sample: peripheral blood. The chain has TRBV7-3 and TRBJ2-3; no clear D. The TCR was taken from a human donor with pleural tuberculosis. The CDR3 coding sequence is TGTGCCAGCAGCTTATCACAGATCACAGATACGCAGTATTTT. Translation: CASSLSQITDTQYF.